Below are 29 T cell receptor beta chains sequenced from a single sample in a study of vaccination effects on CD4 cells after COVID-19. The ViraFEST assay expanded antigen-specific CD4+ T cells with viral peptide pools before sequencing. Upon completion of about ten days in culture, CD4+ T cells were isolated. Two doses of either BNT162b2 or mRNA-1273 were given to each participant. Their specific antigens are unknown. Clones were sequenced by immunoSEQ multiplex PCR, and TCRdb holds only the in-frame ones, with some missing. This table has about 33,000 clones, roughly four fifths appearing once. The sequenced sample was CD4+ T cells from PBMCs cultured with HCoV-NL63 spike peptides, obtained after COVID-19 vaccination. The receptors come from a human donor who received a COVID-19 vaccine. Some clones in this sample may be carry-over from other donors' samples.

The chain has TRBV12-3 or TRBV12-4 and TRBJ2-7, with unresolved D. V lost 1 base and J lost 3, with 7 bases in between. CDR3 length: 13 amino acids. The CDR3 protein is CASSLGPSYEQYV. The CDR3 nucleotides are TGTGCCAGCAGTTTAGGCCCCAGCTACGAGCAGTACGTC.

The chain is built from TRBV6-4 and TRBJ2-1; a weak D match, TRBD2 (6 bases). Trimming pared 0 bases from V and 8 bases from J, leaving 17 bases between. The CDR3 totals 16 residues. CDR1 and CDR2 from the germline V gene are MRHNA and SNTAGT. The CDR3 region has the DNA TGTGCCAGCAGTGACTCAGGAGGGAGTATTAGGGATGAGCAGTTCTTC. This encodes CASSDSGGSIRDEQFF.

The V call is TRBV30, the J call TRBJ1-5, with a weak D call TRBD1 (6 bases). CDR1 is GTSNPN, CDR2 SVGIG, per germline (reference sequence). The CDR3 length is 14 residues. The ends were cut back, 4 bases at V and 1 base at J, with 11 bases in the middle. The CDR3 here is CAWKKGGSNQPQHF. CDR3 nucleotides: TGTGCCTGGAAGAAAGGGGGGAGCAATCAGCCCCAGCATTTT.

The CDR3, as DNA: TGTGCCAGCAGGGGACAGGGGGCGGTCAATCAGCCCCAGCATTTT. This encodes CASRGQGAVNQPQHF. V and J are TRBV2 and TRBJ1-5; 12 bases are shared with TRBD1. The CDR3 has 15 residues. Trimming removed 6 bases from V and 3 bases from J; junction bases left unmatched: 3. CDR1 is SNHLY and CDR2 is FYNNEI in the germline V gene.

J is TRBJ1-5 and V is TRBV19; 7 bases match TRBD1. The CDR3 runs to 17 residues. CDR1 and CDR2 from the germline V gene are LNHDA and SQIVND (reference sequence). The ends lost 4 bases at V and 0 bases at J; junction bases unmatched: 9. CDR3 protein: CASSTKQGQYSNQPQHF. DNA for the CDR3: TGTGCCAGTAGTACAAAGCAGGGACAGTATAGCAATCAGCCCCAGCATTTT.

The chain links TRBV18 to TRBJ1-5; 9 nucleotides line up with TRBD1. Germline CDR1 is KGHSH and CDR2 is LQKENI. V dropped 4 bases and J dropped 0; count of bases not matched to a gene: 4. This CDR3 contains 16 residues. The CDR3 region is CASSQQGAGSNQPQHF. The DNA for the CDR3 is TGTGCCAGCTCACAACAGGGGGCGGGTAGCAATCAGCCCCAGCATTTT.

The chain carries TRBV6-5 and TRBJ2-5; D not certain. This CDR3 is 14 amino acids long. Per the germline V gene, CDR1 is MNHEY and CDR2 is SVGAGI. Trimming removed 0 bases at V and 2 bases at J, with 7 bases between. The CDR3 region is CASSYSRQQETQYF. The CDR3 coding sequence is TGTGCCAGCAGTTACTCAAGGCAGCAAGAGACCCAGTACTTC.

The J gene is TRBJ1-2, the V gene TRBV3-1 (or the pseudogene TRBV3-2); the D is unclear. V lost 1 base and J lost 8, with 5 bases in between. The CDR3 loop spans 11 amino acids. Per the germline V gene, CDR1 is LGHDT and CDR2 is YNNKEL (reference sequence). CDR3: CASSQAQGYTF. The CDR3 DNA reads TGTGCCAGCAGCCAAGCCCAAGGCTACACCTTC.

The chain carries TRBV5-1 and TRBJ2-1; tentatively, D is TRBD1 or TRBD2 (5 bases each). The CDR3 has 15 amino acids. Per the germline V gene, CDR1 is SGHRS and CDR2 is YFSETQ. V lost 0 bases, J lost 6 bases, and 13 bases lay in between. The CDR3, as DNA: TGCGCCAGCAGCTTGGGATGGGGGTTAGCCAATGAGCAGTTCTTC. This codes for CASSLGWGLANEQFF.

The chain recombines TRBV18 with TRBJ2-3; 8 positions agree with TRBD1. This CDR3 has 15 residues. The V gene end was trimmed by 5 bases and the J gene end by 5 bases; junction bases not matched to a gene: 9. Looked up from germline, CDR1 is KGHSH and CDR2 is LQKENI. The CDR3 protein is CASSTTPGGGDTQYF. DNA for the CDR3: TGTGCCAGCTCAACCACACCAGGGGGCGGAGATACGCAGTATTTT.

This clone came up a few times. The chain employs TRBV7-2 and TRBJ1-2; possibly TRBD1 for D (5 bases). CDR1 and CDR2 from the germline V gene are SGHTA and FQGNSA. V lost 4 bases and J 4 bases, leaving 13 bases between the germline ends. This CDR3 contains 14 residues. The CDR3 here is CASSSIAGSYGYTF. DNA for the CDR3: TGTGCCAGCAGCTCCATTGCAGGGAGCTATGGCTACACCTTC. The full variable domain, rest sourced from reference TRBV7-2 and TRBJ1-2, is GAGVSQSPSNKVTEKGKDVELRCDPISGHTALYWYRQSLGQGLEFLIYFQGNSAPDKSGLPSDRFSAERTGGSVSTLTIQRTQQEDSAVYLCASSSIAGSYGYTFGSGTRLTVV.

The gene calls are TRBV7-3 and TRBJ2-3; D unresolved. V was clipped by 0 bases and J by 1 base, with 8 bases between them. This CDR3 contains 15 residues. Germline values: CDR1 SGHTA, CDR2 FQGTGA. The CDR3, as DNA: TGTGCCAGCAGCTTAACAGCTCTAGGCACAGATACGCAGTATTTT. The encoded protein is CASSLTALGTDTQYF.

V and J are TRBV19 and TRBJ2-3; D might be TRBD1 or TRBD2, each matching 5 bases. Germline values: CDR1 LNHDA, CDR2 SQIVND (reference sequence). V was trimmed by 0 bases and J by 3 bases, leaving 10 bases between them. The CDR3 runs to 15 residues. The CDR3 region has the DNA TGTGCCAGTAGTATAGACCGGGACGTGACAGATACGCAGTATTTT. Translation gives CASSIDRDVTDTQYF.

This clone appeared once. The chain couples TRBV5-1 to TRBJ2-2; the D is unclear. The germline V gene encodes CDR1 SGHRS and CDR2 YFSETQ. V was shortened by 7 bases and J by 0 bases, with 10 bases between the two germline ends. The CDR3 runs to 14 residues. This chain's CDR3 is CASFRTANTGELFF. The CDR3 coding sequence is TGCGCCAGCTTCCGGACCGCGAACACCGGGGAGCTGTTTTTT.

This sequence joins TRBV6-1 and TRBJ2-7; the D call may be TRBD1 or TRBD2 (5 bases each). Germline V CDR1 and CDR2: MNHNS, SASEGT. V dropped 1 base and J dropped 1 base, with 11 bases sitting between them. The CDR3 extends over 15 amino acids. In DNA, the CDR3 is TGTGCCAGCAGTGAAGGCCGGGACGGGTCCTACGAGCAGTACGTC. Encoded protein: CASSEGRDGSYEQYV.

This chain links TRBV28 with TRBJ2-1, with 9 bases identical to TRBD1. J gave up 4 bases and V 3 bases, and 4 bases lay outside the gene matches. Germline loops: CDR1 MDHEN, CDR2 SYDVKM. The CDR3 has 15 residues. CDR3 sequence reads: CASSLDRGYYNEQFF. The CDR3 DNA follows: TGTGCCAGCAGTTTGGACAGGGGCTATTACAATGAGCAGTTCTTC.

Only a few counts were recorded for this clone. This chain joins TRBV6-2 or TRBV6-3 and TRBJ2-2; D is unresolved. Germline CDR1 reads MNHEY; CDR2 reads SVGEGT. V was shortened by 2 bases and J by 2 bases, with 0 bases between the two germline ends. This CDR3 has 12 amino acids. CDR3 loop: CASSYNTGELFF. DNA of the CDR3: TGTGCCAGCAGTTACAACACCGGGGAGCTGTTTTTT.

V and J are TRBV20-1 and TRBJ1-5; 9 nucleotides align to TRBD1. This CDR3 comprises 15 residues. CDR1 DFQATT and CDR2 SNEGSKA come from the germline V gene (reference sequence). Trimming removed 6 bases from V and 8 bases from J; junction bases left unmatched: 14. The CDR3 bases are TGCAGTGCGAGTCCCGGGACAGGGTTCGGGGAGCCCCAGCATTTT. As protein: CSASPGTGFGEPQHF.

The V call is TRBV9, the J call TRBJ2-2; D gene uncertain. Germline V lookup: CDR1 SGDLS, CDR2 YYNGEE. The ends were cut back, 3 bases at V and 6 bases at J, with 6 bases in the middle. CDR3 length: 12 residues. The CDR3 DNA reads as TGTGCCAGCAGCGCCACCTCCGGGGAGCTGTTTTTT. This encodes CASSATSGELFF.

This rearrangement joins TRBV14 to TRBJ2-1; 7 bases match TRBD1. V shed 3 bases, J shed 6 bases, and the junction held 17 bases outside the gene matches. The CDR3 covers 18 residues. Germline V gene data show CDR1 as SGHDN and CDR2 as FVKESK. In nucleotides, the CDR3 is TGTGCCAGCAGCCATCCACAGGGGTTAACGACAGGTCGCAATGAGCAGTTCTTC. It translates to CASSHPQGLTTGRNEQFF.

The V and J genes are TRBV7-3 and TRBJ2-2; D may be TRBD1 (7 bases). Germline CDR1 reads SGHTA; CDR2 reads FQGTGA. Trimming pared 5 bases from V and 0 bases from J, leaving 13 bases between. This CDR3 is 16 amino acids long. The CDR3 sequence: CASSPRRGPNTGELFF. CDR3 nucleotides: TGTGCCAGCAGCCCCAGGAGGGGGCCGAACACCGGGGAGCTGTTTTTT. The complete variable domain, with remaining parts taken from reference TRBV7-3 and TRBJ2-2, reads GAGVSQTPSNKVTEKGKYVELRCDPISGHTALYWYRQSLGQGPEFLIYFQGTGAADDSGLPNDRFFAVRPEGSVSTLKIQRTERGDSAVYLCASSPRRGPNTGELFFGEGSRLTVL.

V usage is TRBV27 and J usage is TRBJ2-3, with no clear D. This CDR3 is 14 amino acids long. CDR1 is MNHEY, CDR2 SMNVEV, per germline (reference sequence). V gave up 2 bases and J gave up 2 bases, with 8 bases separating them. CDR3 sequence: CASSLNSYTDTQYF. The CDR3 DNA reads as TGTGCCAGCAGTTTAAATAGTTACACAGATACGCAGTATTTT.

The chain is built from TRBV3-1 (or the pseudogene TRBV3-2) and TRBJ1-1, with D uncertain. The CDR3 consists of 15 residues. From germline, CDR1 is LGHDT and CDR2 YNNKEL (reference sequence). The V end was cut by 4 bases, the J end by 0 bases, with 12 bases between. The CDR3, as DNA: TGTGCCAGCAGCCTTGGACTGGGAATGAACACTGAAGCTTTCTTT. Translated: CASSLGLGMNTEAFF.

The rearrangement uses TRBV3-1 (or the pseudogene TRBV3-2) and TRBJ2-1, with TRBD2 as a possible D gene (6 bases). Trimming removed 3 bases from V and 5 bases from J, with 20 bases in between. The germline V gene has CDR1 LGHDT and CDR2 YNNKEL (reference sequence). The CDR3 runs to 17 residues. The CDR3 bases are TGTGCCAGCAGCCATGCCAAGGGCAGGGACTCTAACAATGAGCAGTTCTTC. This encodes CASSHAKGRDSNNEQFF.

The chain employs TRBV19 and TRBJ1-6; TRBD1 agrees at 7 bases. The germline V gene has CDR1 LNHDA and CDR2 SQIVND (reference sequence). The trim removed 4 bases at V and 6 bases at J, leaving 0 bases unmatched. This CDR3 is 13 amino acids long. Here the CDR3 reads CASSRQGNSPLHF. DNA for the CDR3: TGTGCCAGTAGTAGACAGGGTAATTCACCCCTCCACTTT.

The chain combines TRBV15 with TRBJ1-2, with unresolved D. CDR1 and CDR2 from the germline V gene are LNHNV and YYDKDF (reference sequence). The CDR3 totals 13 residues. Trimming pared 3 bases from V and 8 bases from J, leaving 13 bases between. The CDR3 DNA follows: TGTGCCACCAGCAGCATCAGAGTTGGCGGCTACACCTTC. Encoded protein: CATSSIRVGGYTF.

This clone was seen only once. The chain has TRBV25-1 and TRBJ2-5; 9 bases map to TRBD1. Looked up from germline, CDR1 is MGHDK and CDR2 is SYGVNS. The CDR3 has 17 residues. The J segment lost 1 base and the V segment lost 4 bases, leaving 10 bases of the junction unmatched. CDR3 bases: TGTGCCAGCAGTGCGACCCCGGACAGGGGAGTCCAAGAGACCCAGTACTTC. It encodes CASSATPDRGVQETQYF.

The V and J genes are TRBV28 and TRBJ1-5; a possible D gene is TRBD1 (6 bases). Germline V gene lookup returns CDR1 MDHEN and CDR2 SYDVKM. The ends were cut back, 6 bases at V and 3 bases at J, with 12 bases in the middle. The CDR3 runs 14 residues. CDR3: CASRPGQTNQPQHF. As DNA, the CDR3 is TGTGCCAGCAGGCCCGGACAGACCAATCAGCCCCAGCATTTT.

This clone was seen just once. CDR3 loop: CASNDRGQTDTQYF. CDR3 in DNA: TGTGCCAGTAACGACAGGGGGCAAACAGATACGCAGTATTTT. The V gene is TRBV19, the J gene TRBJ2-3; 10 nucleotides line up with TRBD1. Losses at the gene ends were 7 bases for V and 3 bases for J; bases not matched to a gene: 4. This CDR3 is built from 14 residues. Germline CDR1 and CDR2: LNHDA and SQIVND (reference sequence).